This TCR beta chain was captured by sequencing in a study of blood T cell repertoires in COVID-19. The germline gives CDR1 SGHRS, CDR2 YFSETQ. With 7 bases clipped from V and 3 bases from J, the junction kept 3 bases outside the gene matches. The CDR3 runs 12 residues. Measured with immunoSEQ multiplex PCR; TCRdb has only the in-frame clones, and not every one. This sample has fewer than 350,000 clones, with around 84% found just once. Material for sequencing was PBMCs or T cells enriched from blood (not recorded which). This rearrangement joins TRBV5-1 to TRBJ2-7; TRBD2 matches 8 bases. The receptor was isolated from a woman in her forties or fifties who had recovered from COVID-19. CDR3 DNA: TGCGCCAGCTCGAGCGGGAGCTACGAGCAGTACTTC. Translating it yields CASSSGSYEQYF.